This TCR beta chain was recorded in a study of shared clonotypes between healthy human individuals. The CDR3 sequence is 15 residues long. V shed 0 bases and J shed 0 bases, with 5 bases lying between them. Germline V gene lookup returns CDR1 LNHNV and CDR2 YYDKDF (reference sequence). The CD8 memory sample joined CD45RO+ cells and CCR7-negative CD45RA+ cells. Generated by immunoSEQ multiplex PCR, the TCRdb table keeps only in-frame clones and is missing some. The repertoire includes about 100,000 clones, about 70% of them detected once, and almost 25% sits in the top ten. The receptor was derived from a woman aged 30 to 39 in good health. The chain joins TRBV15 to TRBJ2-2; unclear D gene. Sequencing used memory CD8+ T cells sorted from blood. Subset: CD45RO+ cells pooled with CCR7-negative TemRA cells. The CDR3 sequence: CATSRDGANTGELFF. In nucleotides, the CDR3 is TGTGCCACCAGCAGAGACGGAGCGAACACCGGGGAGCTGTTTTTT. The entire variable domain, with the rest obtained from reference TRBV15 and TRBJ2-2, is as follows: DAMVIQNPRYQVTQFGKPVTLSCSQTLNHNVMYWYQQKSSQAPKLLFHYYDKDFNNEADTPDNFQSRRPNTSFCFLDIRSPGLGDTAMYLCATSRDGANTGELFFGEGSRLTVL.